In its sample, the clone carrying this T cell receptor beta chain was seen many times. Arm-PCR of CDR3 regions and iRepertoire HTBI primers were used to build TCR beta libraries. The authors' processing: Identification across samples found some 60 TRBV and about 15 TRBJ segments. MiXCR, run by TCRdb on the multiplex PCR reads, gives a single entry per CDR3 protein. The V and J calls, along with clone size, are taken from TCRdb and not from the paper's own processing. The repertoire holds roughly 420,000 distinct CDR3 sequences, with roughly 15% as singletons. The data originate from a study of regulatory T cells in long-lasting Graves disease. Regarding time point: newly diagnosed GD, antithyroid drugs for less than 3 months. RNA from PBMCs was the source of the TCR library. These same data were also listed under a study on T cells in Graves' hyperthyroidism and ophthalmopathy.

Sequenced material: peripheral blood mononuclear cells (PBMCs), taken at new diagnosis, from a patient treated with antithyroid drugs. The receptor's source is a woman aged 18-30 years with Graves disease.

The chain's CDR3 is CASSFWGSGEQYF. Written as DNA, the CDR3 is TGTGCCAGCAGTTTCTGGGGTAGCGGCGAGCAGTACTTC. The chain carries TRBV12-3 or TRBV12-4 and TRBJ2-7, with D possibly TRBD2 on 6 matching bases. The CDR3 has 13 residues. Trimming stripped 3 bases from V and 6 bases from J, with 12 bases between.